One sample yielded the 8 T cell receptor beta chains listed below, sequenced in a study of neurological immune-mediated disorders. TCRdb redid the calling of the 5' RACE reads with MiXCR, one entry per CDR3 protein. The sample carries around 50,000 distinct CDR3 sequences, around 13% recorded once. Noted time point: longitudinal time-point 2. The sample comprised PBMCs. These TCRs come from a male donor with HTLV-1-associated myelopathy (HAM/TSP).

This clonotype was picked up many times. The chain carries TRBV5-1 and TRBJ2-1, with D uncertain. This CDR3 has 15 residues. The V end lost 0 bases, the J end lost 4 bases, and 11 bases lay between the germline ends. Germline assignment: CDR1 SGHRS and CDR2 YFSETQ. The CDR3 coding sequence is TGCGCCAGCAGCTTGGTGTCAAACGATTACAATGAGCAGTTCTTC. Its translation is CASSLVSNDYNEQFF.

This clonotype was counted ten times or more. The CDR3 sequence: CASSPGDGGFYGYTF. Here the CDR3 DNA reads TGTGCCAGCAGCCCAGGTGACGGGGGATTCTATGGCTACACCTTC. The V call is TRBV12-3 or TRBV12-4, the J call TRBJ1-2; TRBD1 is a possible D gene (5 bases). The CDR3 is made up of 15 amino acids. Trimming left V 6 bases short and J 4 bases short, with 18 bases between.

This clonotype has at least ten counts. The rearrangement joins TRBV7-2 to TRBJ1-5; D is unresolved. The germline V gene has CDR1 SGHTA and CDR2 FQGNSA. This CDR3 is 13 amino acids long. Trimming pared 5 bases from V and 0 bases from J, leaving 5 bases between. The CDR3 coding sequence is TGTGCCAGCAGCGCCAGTAGCAATCAGCCCCAGCATTTT. It encodes CASSASSNQPQHF.

This clonotype occurred many times. This sequence joins TRBV13 and TRBJ2-7; no clear D. Germline V gives CDR1 PRHDT, CDR2 FYEKMQ (reference sequence). Between the trimmed V and J ends, which lost 5 bases and 1 base, there was a span of 12 bases. This CDR3 region has 14 residues. CDR3 region: CASSPTVGSYEQYF. The CDR3 nucleotides are TGTGCCAGCAGCCCAACCGTGGGGTCCTACGAGCAGTACTTC.

This clonotype was observed at least ten times. The chain employs TRBV3-1 and TRBJ2-5, with D perhaps matching TRBD2 (6 bases). Trimming stripped 3 bases from V and 2 bases from J, with 10 bases between. The CDR3 sequence is 14 residues long. Germline V gene sequence: CDR1 LGHDT, CDR2 YNNKEL (reference sequence). The CDR3 is CASSQRDVQETQYF. CDR3 in DNA: TGTGCCAGCAGCCAGCGGGACGTTCAAGAGACCCAGTACTTC.

This clonotype was seen ten or more times. The chain is built from TRBV24-1 and TRBJ2-1, with D unclear. The CDR3 is 13 amino acids. V was pared by 9 bases and J by 5 bases, with 13 bases between. Germline values: CDR1 KGHDR, CDR2 SFDVKD. This chain's CDR3 is CATGQKVDNEQFF. CDR3 nucleotides: TGTGCCACCGGCCAGAAAGTTGACAATGAGCAGTTCTTC.

This clonotype was observed many times. The J gene is TRBJ2-6, the V gene TRBV5-1, with TRBD1 matching over 10 bases. With V trimmed by 3 bases and J by 1 base, 7 bases remained unmatched. Germline lookup yields CDR1 SGHRS and CDR2 YFSETQ. The CDR3 is made up of 18 amino acids. CDR3 residues: CASSSWDRGASGANVLTF. CDR3 DNA sequence: TGCGCCAGCAGCTCCTGGGACAGGGGAGCTTCTGGGGCCAACGTCCTGACTTTC.

This clonotype was recorded many times. The rearrangement joins TRBV7-8 to TRBJ1-4; D is unclear. Trimming cost V 5 bases and J 2 bases, with 9 bases left between them. Germline V gives CDR1 SGHVS, CDR2 FQNEAQ. CDR3 length equals 14 residues. DNA for the CDR3: TGTGCCAGCAGCCTACGGCGGACTAATGAAAAACTGTTTTTT. It translates to CASSLRRTNEKLFF. The full variable domain, in which reference TRBV7-8 and TRBJ1-4 provide the parts outside the CDR3, is GAGVSQSPRYKVAKRGQDVALRCDPISGHVSLFWYQQALGQGPEFLTYFQNEAQLDKSGLPSDRFFAERPEGSVSTLKIQRTQQEDSAVYLCASSLRRTNEKLFFGSGTQLSVL.